The sequence of this TCR beta chain was determined in a study of shared clonotypes between healthy human individuals. Across the whole study: Used for every donor were three CD4 naive, three CD4 memory, two CD8 naive and one CD8 memory plate.

Germline V gene sequence: CDR1 MDHEN, CDR2 SYDVKM. The junction had 3 bases not matched to a gene; V was cut back by 3 bases and J by 0 bases. This CDR3 has 16 residues. Study processing details: With immunoSEQ giving junction-only sequences and no quality scores, filtering differed. Clones were read by immunoSEQ multiplex PCR, and TCRdb kept only the in-frame ones, dropping some. V and J calls and clone size are given by that table; D and trimming were obtained from the DNA. The sample records approximately 2,000,000 clones, around 93% being singletons. A note on this clone: No antigen is known for it.

Study-level results: Larger richness was generally estimated for naive than memory subsets. Clonotypes not shared had lower generation probabilities than those common to all four donors.

The naive CD8 population came from CD45RO-negative cells selected for CCR7, without terminally differentiated effector memory CD45RA+ cells. The chain employs TRBV28 and TRBJ1-5; 9 bases align to TRBD1. Sequenced material: naive CD8+ T cells from PBMCs. This clonotype was obtained from a man aged 18 to 30 in good health. Some clones in this sample may be carry-over from other donors' samples. The CDR3 region has the DNA TGTGCCAGCAGTTTCGTGACAGGGGGTAGCAATCAGCCCCAGCATTTT. Translated, it gives CASSFVTGGSNQPQHF.